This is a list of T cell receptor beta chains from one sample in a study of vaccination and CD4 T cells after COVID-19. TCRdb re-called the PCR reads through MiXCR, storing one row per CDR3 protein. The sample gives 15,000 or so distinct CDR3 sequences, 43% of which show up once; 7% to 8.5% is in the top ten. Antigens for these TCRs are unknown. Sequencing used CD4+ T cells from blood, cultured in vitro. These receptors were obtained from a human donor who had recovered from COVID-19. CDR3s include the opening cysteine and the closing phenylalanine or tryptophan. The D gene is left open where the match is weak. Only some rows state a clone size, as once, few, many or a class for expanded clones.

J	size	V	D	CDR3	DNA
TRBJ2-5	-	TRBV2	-	CASSEGVETQYF	TGTGCCAGCAGTGAAGGGGTAGAGACCCAGTACTTC
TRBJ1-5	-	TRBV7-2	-	CASSLKLNQPQHF	TGTGCCAGCAGCTTGAAGCTCAATCAGCCCCAGCATTTT
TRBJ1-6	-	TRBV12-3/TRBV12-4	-	CASSFSLSPLHF	TGTGCCAGCAGTTTTAGCCTTTCACCCCTCCACTTT
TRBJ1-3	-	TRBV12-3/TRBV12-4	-	CASRRGSGNTIYF	TGTGCCAGCAGGCGGGGCTCTGGAAACACCATATATTTT
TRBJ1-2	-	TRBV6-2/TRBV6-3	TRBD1	CASSYVPGQGVHYGYTF	TGTGCCAGCAGTTACGTTCCGGGACAGGGGGTTCACTATGGCTACACCTTC
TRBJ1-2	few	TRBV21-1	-	CASSKGRRGTTNYGYTF	TGTGCCAGCAGCAAAGGTAGGAGGGGCACCACTAACTATGGCTACACCTTC
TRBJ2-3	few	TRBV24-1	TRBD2	CATSESGSWTDTQYF	TGTGCCACCAGTGAAAGCGGGAGTTGGACAGATACGCAGTATTTT
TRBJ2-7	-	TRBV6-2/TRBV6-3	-	CASRTGRSTYEQYF	TGTGCCAGCAGGACTGGAAGGTCCACCTACGAGCAGTACTTC
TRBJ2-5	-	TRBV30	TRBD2	CAWSIGSSGRQETQYF	TGTGCCTGGAGTATTGGGTCCAGCGGGAGGCAAGAGACCCAGTACTTC
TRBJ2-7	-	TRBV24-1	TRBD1	CATSDLPKTGSSYEQYF	TGTGCCACCAGTGATTTGCCCAAGACAGGGAGCTCCTACGAGCAGTACTTC
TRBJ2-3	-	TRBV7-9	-	CASSLGVGTDTQYF	TGTGCCAGCAGCTTAGGTGTCGGCACAGATACGCAGTATTTT
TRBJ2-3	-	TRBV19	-	CASSPGHTTDTQYF	TGTGCCAGTAGCCCGGGACACACCACAGATACGCAGTATTTT
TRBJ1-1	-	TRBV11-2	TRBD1	CASRPDNRGNTEAFF	TGTGCCAGCAGACCTGATAACAGGGGGAACACTGAAGCTTTCTTT
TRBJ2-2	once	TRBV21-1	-	CASSKVRGTGTTGELFF	TGTGCCAGCAGCAAAGTGCGGGGGACAGGGACCACCGGGGAGCTGTTTTTT
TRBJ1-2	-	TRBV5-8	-	CASRLRGGYTF	TGTGCCAGCAGGCTACGGGGAGGCTACACCTTC
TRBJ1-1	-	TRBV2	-	CASSEFGLANTEAFF	TGTGCCAGCAGTGAATTTGGGTTGGCGAACACTGAAGCTTTCTTT
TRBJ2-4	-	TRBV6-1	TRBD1	CASSPRDRGVRIQYF	TGTGCCAGCAGTCCTCGCGACAGGGGGGTACGGATTCAGTACTTC
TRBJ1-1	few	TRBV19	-	CASSMRNTEAFF	TGTGCCAGTAGTATGCGGAACACTGAAGCTTTCTTT
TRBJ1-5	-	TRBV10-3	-	CAISDTNQPQHF	TGTGCCATCAGTGACACTAATCAGCCCCAGCATTTT
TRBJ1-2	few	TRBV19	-	CASAKGNNGENYGYTF	TGTGCCAGTGCTAAGGGAAATAATGGAGAAAACTATGGCTACACCTTC
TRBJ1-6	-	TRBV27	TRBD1	CASSLLNTGGSPLHF	TGTGCCAGCAGTTTATTAAATACAGGGGGATCACCCCTCCACTTT
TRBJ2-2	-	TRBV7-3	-	CASSYQGLGAGELFF	TGTGCCAGCAGCTACCAGGGTCTAGGGGCCGGGGAGCTGTTTTTT
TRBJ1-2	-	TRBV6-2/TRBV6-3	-	CASSTRVGANYGYTF	TGTGCCAGCAGTACAAGGGTGGGTGCTAACTATGGCTACACCTTC
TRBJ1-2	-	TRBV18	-	CASSTALVYGYTF	TGTGCCAGCTCAACGGCACTCGTCTATGGCTACACCTTC
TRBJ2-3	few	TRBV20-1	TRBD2	CSARTSGGPRDTQYF	TGCAGTGCTAGAACTAGCGGGGGGCCGAGAGATACGCAGTATTTT
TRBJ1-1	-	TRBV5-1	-	CASSLSLVAVSEAFF	TGCGCCAGCAGCTTGAGTCTTGTGGCCGTTTCTGAAGCTTTCTTT
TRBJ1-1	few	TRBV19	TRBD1	CASSIGGGGITEAFF	TGTGCCAGTAGTATAGGGGGAGGGGGCATCACTGAAGCTTTCTTT
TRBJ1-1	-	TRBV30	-	CAWNYRPNTEAFF	TGTGCCTGGAACTATCGACCGAACACTGAAGCTTTCTTT
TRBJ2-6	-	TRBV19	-	CASSMSPFGSGANVLTF	TGTGCCAGTAGTATGTCCCCCTTTGGCTCTGGGGCCAACGTCCTGACTTTC
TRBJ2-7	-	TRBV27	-	CASSFSRRYEQYF	TGTGCCAGCAGTTTCTCCAGACGTTACGAGCAGTACTTC
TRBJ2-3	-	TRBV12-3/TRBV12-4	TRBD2	CASSLRGLAGTDTQYF	TGTGCCAGCAGTTTAAGGGGACTAGCGGGGACAGATACGCAGTATTTT
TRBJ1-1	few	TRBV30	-	CAWSVRRENTEAFF	TGTGCCTGGAGTGTTAGGCGGGAGAACACTGAAGCTTTCTTT
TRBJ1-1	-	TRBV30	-	CAHRDGVRITEAFF	TGTGCCCACCGCGACGGGGTCAGGATCACTGAAGCTTTCTTT
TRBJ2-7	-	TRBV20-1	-	CSATGHERTAYEQYF	TGCAGTGCTACAGGTCACGAGCGGACAGCCTACGAGCAGTACTTC
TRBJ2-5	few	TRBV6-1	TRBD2	CASSEVATSFGETQYF	TGTGCCAGCAGTGAAGTGGCGACTAGCTTTGGTGAGACCCAGTACTTC
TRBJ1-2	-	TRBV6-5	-	CASSYTGNYGYTF	TGTGCCAGCAGTTACACGGGAAACTATGGCTACACCTTC
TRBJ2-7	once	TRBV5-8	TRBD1	CASEAGQGYEQYF	TGTGCCAGCGAAGCAGGACAGGGCTACGAGCAGTACTTC
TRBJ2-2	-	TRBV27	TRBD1	CASSLNLRDRLNTGELFF	TGTGCCAGCAGTTTAAACCTTAGGGACAGGCTGAACACCGGGGAGCTGTTTTTT
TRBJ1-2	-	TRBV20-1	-	CSARDRRGAFFNYGYTF	TGCAGTGCTAGAGATCGGCGAGGGGCATTTTTTAACTATGGCTACACCTTC
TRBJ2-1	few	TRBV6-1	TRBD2	CASSNPRLTSGGAQFF	TGTGCCAGCAGTAACCCCCGACTAACTAGCGGGGGGGCGCAGTTCTTC
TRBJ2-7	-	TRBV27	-	CATAPGPRYEQYF	TGTGCCACGGCACCGGGACCTCGCTACGAGCAGTACTTC
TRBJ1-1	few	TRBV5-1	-	CASSLAQDEAFF	TGCGCCAGCAGCTTGGCCCAGGATGAAGCTTTCTTT
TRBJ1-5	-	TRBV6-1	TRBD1	CASTRTGDQPQHF	TGTGCCAGCACTAGGACAGGGGACCAGCCCCAGCATTTT
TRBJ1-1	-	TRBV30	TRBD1	CAWTLGQGARGTEAFF	TGTGCCTGGACCCTGGGACAGGGGGCGCGTGGCACTGAAGCTTTCTTT
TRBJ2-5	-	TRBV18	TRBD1	CASSPTGEGETQYF	TGTGCCAGCTCACCAACAGGGGAAGGGGAGACCCAGTACTTC
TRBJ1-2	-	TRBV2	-	CASSAQLSYGYTF	TGTGCCAGCAGTGCTCAGCTTTCCTATGGCTACACCTTC
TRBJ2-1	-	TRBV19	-	CASSRGRSPYNEQFF	TGTGCCAGTAGCCGGGGGAGGAGCCCTTACAATGAGCAGTTCTTC
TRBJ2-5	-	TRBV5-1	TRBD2	CASSPSGRVETQYF	TGCGCCAGCAGCCCGAGCGGGAGAGTGGAGACCCAGTACTTC
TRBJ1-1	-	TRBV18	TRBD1	CASSQGATEAFF	TGTGCCAGCTCACAGGGGGCGACTGAAGCTTTCTTT